This passage covers 3 T cell receptor beta chains from one sample sequenced in a study of blood T cell repertoires in COVID-19. Measured with immunoSEQ multiplex PCR; TCRdb has only the in-frame clones, and not every one. Of fewer than 85,000 clones in the sample, over 70% were seen once. The sample consisted of peripheral blood. These receptors were taken from a man aged 50 to 60 with active COVID-19.

The J gene is TRBJ1-1, the V gene TRBV11-2, with D maybe TRBD1 (6 bases). This CDR3 comprises 12 residues. Germline V CDR1 and CDR2: SGHAT, FQNNGV. Trimming pared 5 bases from V and 5 bases from J, leaving 9 bases between. In DNA form, the CDR3 reads TGTGCCAGCAGCCCAGGGGTGACTGAAGCTTTCTTT. It specifies CASSPGVTEAFF. The whole variable domain, remainder taken from reference TRBV11-2 and TRBJ1-1, is EAGVAQSPRYKIIEKRQSVAFWCNPISGHATLYWYQQILGQGPKLLIQFQNNGVVDDSQLPKDRFSAERLKGVDSTLKIQPAKLEDSAVYLCASSPGVTEAFFGQGTRLTVV.

This chain links TRBV30 with TRBJ1-5; D not resolved. V was trimmed by 1 base and J by 0 bases, leaving 4 bases between them. The CDR3 is made up of 13 amino acids. Germline CDR1 GTSNPN, CDR2 SVGIG (reference sequence). CDR3 residues: CAWSASSNQPQHF. CDR3 nucleotide sequence: TGTGCCTGGAGTGCGAGTAGCAATCAGCCCCAGCATTTT. Full variable domain (remainder filled in from reference TRBV30 and TRBJ1-5): SQTIHQWPATLVQPVGSPLSLECTVEGTSNPNLYWYRQAAGRGLQLLFYSVGIGQISSEVPQNLSASRPQDRQFILSSKKLLLSDSGFYLCAWSASSNQPQHFGDGTRLSIL.

This chain links TRBV28 with TRBJ1-1; D may be TRBD1 (5 bases). The CDR3 contains 15 residues. The germline gives CDR1 MDHEN, CDR2 SYDVKM. The V end lost 7 bases, the J end lost 0 bases, and 15 bases lay between the germline ends. CDR3 nucleotides: TGTGCCAGCAAGGTCGACAGAACCATGAACACTGAAGCTTTCTTT. This translates into CASKVDRTMNTEAFF.